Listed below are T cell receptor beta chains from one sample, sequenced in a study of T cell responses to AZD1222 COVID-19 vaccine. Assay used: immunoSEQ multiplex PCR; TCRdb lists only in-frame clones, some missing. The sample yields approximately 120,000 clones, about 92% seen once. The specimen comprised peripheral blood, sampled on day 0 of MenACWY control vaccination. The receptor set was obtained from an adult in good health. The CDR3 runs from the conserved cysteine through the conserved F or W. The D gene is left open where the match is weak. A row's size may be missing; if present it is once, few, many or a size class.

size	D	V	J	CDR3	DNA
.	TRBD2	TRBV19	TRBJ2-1	CASSQGTSGRAGYNEQFF	TGTGCCAGTAGCCAGGGGACTAGCGGGAGGGCGGGGTACAATGAGCAGTTCTTC
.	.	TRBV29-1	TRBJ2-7	CSVGTGLTNEQYF	TGCAGCGTAGGTACAGGGCTGACGAACGAGCAGTACTTC
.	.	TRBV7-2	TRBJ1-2	CASSLGLSEGYTF	TGTGCCAGCAGCCTGGGACTATCCGAAGGCTACACCTTC
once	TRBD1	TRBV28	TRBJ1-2	CASLGVRTGGIYGYTF	TGTGCCAGCCTGGGGGTTCGGACAGGGGGAATCTATGGCTACACCTTC
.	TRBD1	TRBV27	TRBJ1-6	CASSLSPGTGANSPLHF	TGTGCCAGCAGTTTATCCCCCGGGACAGGGGCAAATTCACCCCTCCACTTT
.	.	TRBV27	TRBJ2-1	CASSLWGGPPSYNEQFF	TGTGCCAGCAGTTTATGGGGCGGACCCCCCTCCTACAATGAGCAGTTCTTC
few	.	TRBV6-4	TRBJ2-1	CASSAPGTGGTEQFF	TGTGCCAGCAGTGCCCCCGGGACTGGGGGGACCGAGCAGTTCTTC
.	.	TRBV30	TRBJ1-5	CAWTQGGNQPQHF	TGTGCCTGGACACAGGGAGGCAATCAGCCCCAGCATTTT
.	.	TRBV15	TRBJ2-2	CATSREGTHAGELFF	TGTGCCACCAGCAGAGAGGGGACTCACGCCGGGGAGCTGTTTTTT
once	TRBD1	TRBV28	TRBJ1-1	CASTGTGVPDTEAFF	TGTGCCAGCACCGGGACAGGAGTACCGGACACTGAAGCTTTCTTT
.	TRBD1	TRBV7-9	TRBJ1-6	CASSSDRAAGNSPLHF	TGTGCCAGCAGCTCGGACAGGGCCGCGGGTAATTCACCCCTCCACTTT